The sequence of this T cell receptor (beta chain) was determined in a study of blood T cell repertoires in COVID-19. Study background: Samples taken during acute and convalescent COVID-19 were collected in the United States, Italy and Spain. PBMCs, B-cell-depleted T cells, or T cells provided the cDNA or gDNA that made up the material.

Per the original data handling: Amplifying reference gene primers gave estimates of nucleated cell counts. Libraries were prepared by immunoSEQ multiplex PCR; TCRdb keeps only in-frame clonotypes and omits some of them. V, J and clone size are those of that table, while D and trimming were read from the DNA. Among around 60,000 clones listed, approximately 80% were seen once. The receptor's source is a man aged 80 or over with acute or convalescent COVID-19. Sequences were obtained from peripheral blood.

The CDR3 DNA follows: TGTGCCAGCAGTTCTCAGGGACTCTATGGCTACACCTTC. Translation: CASSSQGLYGYTF. The rearrangement uses TRBV5-6 and TRBJ1-2; D is possibly TRBD1 (5 bases). The V gene lost 5 bases and the J gene lost 4 bases, with 12 bases spanning the gap. Germline loops: CDR1 SGHDT, CDR2 YYEEEE. This CDR3 comprises 13 residues. Filled out from reference TRBV5-6 and TRBJ1-2, the complete variable domain reads DAGVTQSPTHLIKTRGQQVTLRCSPKSGHDTVSWYQQALGQGPQFIFQYYEEEERQRGNFPDRFSGHQFPNYSSELNVNALLLGDSALYLCASSSQGLYGYTFGSGTRLTVV.